This T cell receptor (beta chain) originates from a study of blood T cell repertoires in COVID-19. Study context: In each case, the material was cDNA or gDNA derived from T cells, B-cell-depleted T cells, or PBMCs.

Original processing notes: Amplified reference gene primers provided the basis for estimating nucleated cell counts. This table comes from immunoSEQ multiplex PCR, and its TCRdb copy is limited to in-frame clones, with some not included. That table supplies the V and J calls and clone size; D and trimming were determined from the DNA. Among about 130,000 clones listed, 75% to 90% were seen once. The receptor comes from a woman between 50 and 59 years old who had recovered from COVID-19. Sequenced: peripheral blood.

The CDR3 is CASGVTGSAQKETQYF. Here the CDR3 DNA reads TGTGCCAGCGGCGTGACAGGGTCTGCTCAAAAAGAGACCCAGTACTTC. The chain joins TRBV5-4 to TRBJ2-5, with 7 bases that match TRBD1. From germline, CDR1 is SGHNT and CDR2 YYREEE (reference sequence). J was trimmed by 3 bases and V by 7 bases; bases with no gene match: 15. The CDR3 loop spans 16 amino acids.